Below are 5 T cell receptor beta chains sequenced from a single sample in a study of cytomegalovirus exposure and HLA in healthy donors. PCR was performed using 60 Vbeta and 13 Jbeta primers. The repertoire was sequenced with immunoSEQ multiplex PCR; TCRdb's copy has only in-frame clones and lacks some. The data contain over 120,000 clones, 75% to 85% of them singletons. The sample taken for sequencing was PBMCs. These receptors all stem from a man between 45 and 60 years old in good health and CMV-seronegative.

The chain uses TRBV19 and TRBJ1-6; D possibly corresponds to TRBD1 (6 bases). This CDR3 has 14 residues. Looked up from germline, CDR1 is LNHDA and CDR2 is SQIVND (reference sequence). Trimming cost V 7 bases and J 9 bases, with 16 bases left between them. CDR3 amino acids: CASTDRTVGSPLHF. The CDR3 DNA reads as TGTGCCAGTACCGACAGGACCGTGGGTTCACCCCTCCACTTT. Together with reference TRBV19 and TRBJ1-6, the CDR3 gives the full variable domain: DGGITQSPKYLFRKEGQNVTLSCEQNLNHDAMYWYRQDPGQGLRLIYYSQIVNDFQKGDIAEGYSVSREKKESFPLTVTSAQKNPTAFYLCASTDRTVGSPLHFGNGTRLTVT.

This sequence joins TRBV19 and TRBJ1-1; the D is unclear. Trimming pared 6 bases from V and 7 bases from J, leaving 24 bases between. Germline values: CDR1 LNHDA, CDR2 SQIVND (reference sequence). This CDR3 has 16 amino acids. CDR3 residues: CASSSPPGKLRGEAFF. CDR3 DNA: TGTGCCAGTAGCTCGCCCCCGGGAAAGCTTCGAGGTGAAGCTTTCTTT.

The CDR3 DNA sequence: TGTGCCAGCAGCTTGGCGGCGGGCACCGGGGAGCTGTTTTTT. It translates to CASSLAAGTGELFF. This rearrangement joins TRBV5-6 to TRBJ2-2, with TRBD2 as a possible D gene (5 bases). V lost 0 bases to trimming and J lost 4 bases, with 7 bases between them. Germline CDR1 SGHDT, CDR2 YYEEEE. The CDR3 has 14 residues.

The V and J genes are TRBV19 and TRBJ1-3; 11 bases are a match to TRBD1. Trimming at V came to 5 bases and at J to 9 bases, leaving 6 bases not matched to a gene. The CDR3 sequence is 14 residues long. CDR1 and CDR2 from the germline V gene are LNHDA and SQIVND (reference sequence). The CDR3 DNA reads as TGTGCCAGTAGTGTCGGACAGGGGGCAGGCACCATATATTTT. The encoded protein is CASSVGQGAGTIYF.

The table lists this clone with a count of one. The genes are TRBV7-3 and TRBJ2-2; the D gene is possibly TRBD1 (6 bases). V was shortened by 2 bases and J by 4 bases, with 11 bases between the two germline ends. Germline V CDR1 and CDR2: SGHTA, FQGTGA. The CDR3 covers 15 residues. The CDR3 spells CASSLSRDITGELFF. As DNA, the CDR3 is TGTGCCAGCAGCTTATCGAGGGACATCACCGGGGAGCTGTTTTTT.